One and the same sample provided the 10 T cell receptor beta chains below, sequenced in a study of blood T cell repertoires in COVID-19. Assay used: immunoSEQ multiplex PCR; TCRdb lists only in-frame clones, some missing. The sample lists approximately 26,000 clones; around 90% were seen once. The sequencing input was peripheral blood. The source of these receptors is a human donor in a cohort sampled during active COVID-19.

The chain couples TRBV3-1 (or the pseudogene TRBV3-2) to TRBJ1-4; 10 nucleotides line up with TRBD1. Trimming cost V 4 bases and J 8 bases; bases outside gene matches: 1. This CDR3 comprises 13 residues. The germline V gene has CDR1 LGHDT and CDR2 YNNKEL (reference sequence). The CDR3 region is CASSRDRGEKLFF. DNA of the CDR3: TGTGCCAGCAGCCGGGACAGGGGCGAAAAACTGTTTTTT.

The chain has TRBV27 and TRBJ2-3; D may be TRBD2 (6 bases). CDR1 MNHEY and CDR2 SMNVEV come from the germline V gene (reference sequence). The V and J ends lost 10 bases and 4 bases respectively, with 15 bases between them. There are 13 residues in the CDR3. CDR3 bases: TGTGCCATCCGGAGGAGGGAGGCAGATACGCAGTATTTT. It yields the protein CAIRRREADTQYF.

The chain has TRBV9 and TRBJ2-3, with TRBD2 matching 12 bases. CDR1 SGDLS and CDR2 YYNGEE come from the germline V gene. With 1 base clipped from V and 3 bases from J, the junction kept 3 bases outside the gene matches. The CDR3 consists of 16 residues. Written as DNA, the CDR3 is TGTGCCAGCAGCGTATTAACTAGCGGGGGGACAGATACGCAGTATTTT. Protein: CASSVLTSGGTDTQYF.

The rearrangement links TRBV5-1 to TRBJ2-3; TRBD1 might be the D (6 bases). Germline loops: CDR1 SGHRS, CDR2 YFSETQ. Trimming took 0 bases from V and 2 from J, leaving 19 bases between them. The CDR3 contains 18 residues. CDR3 amino acids: CASSLGGLRVGDTDTQYF. The DNA of the CDR3 is TGCGCCAGCAGCTTGGGGGGGCTGCGAGTTGGGGACACAGATACGCAGTATTTT.

The chain recombines TRBV19 with TRBJ2-3, with D tentatively TRBD2 (6 bases). Per the germline V gene, CDR1 is LNHDA and CDR2 is SQIVND (reference sequence). The CDR3 spans 14 residues. V gave up 3 bases and J gave up 0 bases, with 7 bases separating them. The CDR3: CASSISGSTDTQYF. Here the CDR3 DNA reads TGTGCCAGTAGTATCAGCGGGAGCACAGATACGCAGTATTTT.

This sequence joins TRBV12-3 or TRBV12-4 and TRBJ1-5; D gene uncertain. Trimming cost V 5 bases and J 6 bases, with 8 bases left between them. CDR3 size: 12 residues. CDR3 bases: TGTGCCAGCAGTAGCGGAGGTCAGCCCCAGCATTTT. This sequence encodes CASSSGGQPQHF.

The chain carries TRBV7-9 and TRBJ2-3; TRBD1 is a possible D gene (6 bases). This CDR3 contains 12 residues. Trimming left V 5 bases short and J 5 bases short, with 8 bases between. The germline CDR1 and CDR2 sequences are SEHNR and FQNEAQ (reference sequence). CDR3 residues: CASSQQGDTQYF. In nucleotides, the CDR3 is TGTGCCAGCAGCCAACAGGGAGATACGCAGTATTTT.

The table lists this clone with a few counts. This chain links TRBV10-3 with TRBJ2-7; TRBD2 matches at 7 bases. The V gene's germline CDR1 is ENHRY and CDR2 SYGVKD. The CDR3 runs 16 residues. J lost 1 base, V lost 4 bases, and 10 bases had no gene match. CDR3 region: CAISGSRRGGSYEQYF. As DNA, the CDR3 is TGTGCCATCAGTGGGTCGAGGCGGGGAGGGTCCTACGAGCAGTACTTC.

The chain has TRBV7-9 and TRBJ2-3, with a tentative D call TRBD1 (6 bases). The CDR3 totals 15 residues. The V end lost 3 bases, the J end lost 5 bases, and 15 bases lay between the germline ends. Looked up from germline, CDR1 is SEHNR and CDR2 is FQNEAQ (reference sequence). This chain's CDR3 is CASSFYWGPQDTQYF. The DNA of the CDR3 is TGTGCCAGCAGCTTTTACTGGGGGCCCCAAGATACGCAGTATTTT.

The rearrangement joins TRBV29-1 to TRBJ2-3; D is possibly TRBD2 (6 bases). V gave up 4 bases and J gave up 0 bases, with 14 bases separating them. Germline CDR1 reads SQVTM; CDR2 reads ANQGSEA. This CDR3 is built from 15 residues. CDR3 protein: CSVAPTSLSTDTQYF. The CDR3 nucleotides read TGCAGCGTTGCCCCGACTAGTCTCAGCACAGATACGCAGTATTTT.